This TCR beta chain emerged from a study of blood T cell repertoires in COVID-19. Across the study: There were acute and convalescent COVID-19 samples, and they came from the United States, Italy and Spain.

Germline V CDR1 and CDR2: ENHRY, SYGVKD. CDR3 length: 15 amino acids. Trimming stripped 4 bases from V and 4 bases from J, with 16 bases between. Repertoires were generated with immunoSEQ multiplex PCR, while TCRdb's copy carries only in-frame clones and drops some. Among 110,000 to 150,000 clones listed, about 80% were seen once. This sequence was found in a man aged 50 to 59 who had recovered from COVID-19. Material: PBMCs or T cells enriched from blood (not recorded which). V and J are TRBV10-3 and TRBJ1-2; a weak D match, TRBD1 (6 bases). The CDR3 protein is CAISGSRTEFYGYTF. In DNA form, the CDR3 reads TGTGCCATCAGTGGTTCAAGGACAGAGTTCTATGGCTACACCTTC.